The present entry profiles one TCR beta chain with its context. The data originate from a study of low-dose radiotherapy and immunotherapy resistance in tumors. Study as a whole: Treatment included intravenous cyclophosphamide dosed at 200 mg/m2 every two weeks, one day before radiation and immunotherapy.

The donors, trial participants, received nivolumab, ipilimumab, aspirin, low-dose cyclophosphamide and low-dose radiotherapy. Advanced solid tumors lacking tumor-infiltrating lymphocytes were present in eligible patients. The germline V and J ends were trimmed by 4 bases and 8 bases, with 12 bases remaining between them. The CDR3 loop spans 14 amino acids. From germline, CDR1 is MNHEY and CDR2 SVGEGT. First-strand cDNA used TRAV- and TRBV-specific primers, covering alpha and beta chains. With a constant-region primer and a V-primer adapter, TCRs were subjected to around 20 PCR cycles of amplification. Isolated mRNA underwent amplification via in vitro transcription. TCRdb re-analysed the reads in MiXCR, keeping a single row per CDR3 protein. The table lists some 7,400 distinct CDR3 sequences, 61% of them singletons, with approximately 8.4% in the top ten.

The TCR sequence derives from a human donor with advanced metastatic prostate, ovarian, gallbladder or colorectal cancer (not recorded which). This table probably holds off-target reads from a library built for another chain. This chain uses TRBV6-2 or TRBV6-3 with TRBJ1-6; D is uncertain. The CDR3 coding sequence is TGTGCCAGCAGTTGGACGGCTTTGGATTCACCCCTCCACTTT. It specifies CASSWTALDSPLHF.